This TCR beta chain appears in the sequencing data of a study of cytomegalovirus exposure and HLA in healthy donors. Findings of the study overall: By HLA locus, TCR association rates varied in a later analysis, with DRB1 showing the most and HLA-C the fewest. According to an earlier analysis, most TCR beta V segments yielded productive rearrangements about 90% or about 30% of the time.

Germline V lookup: CDR1 LGHNA, CDR2 YSLEER. The CDR3 is 13 amino acids. Trimming removed 2 bases from V and 1 base from J, with 5 bases in between. The PCR employed 60 Vbeta primers together with 13 Jbeta primers. Using immunoSEQ multiplex PCR, the repertoire was profiled, and TCRdb retains in-frame clones only, with some absent. The table records some 98,000 clones, around 67% of them present only once. With regard to this clone: Its specificity is not known.

Each donor was nominally healthy when sampled (though unrecorded immune exposures were likely). The TCR originated in a man in his forties or fifties in good health and CMV-seronegative. Sequencing input: PBMCs. The chain has TRBV4-3 and TRBJ1-1, with unresolved D. CDR3 nucleotide sequence: TGCGCCAGCAGCCAATGGCAGAACACTGAAGCTTTCTTT. Residues: CASSQWQNTEAFF.